A selection of T cell receptor beta chains follows, all from one sample in a study of PD-1 blockade in classical Hodgkin lymphoma. Only in-frame clones appear in the TCRdb table, and some are missing; sequencing was by immunoSEQ multiplex PCR. The sample has some 100,000 clones, around 88% seen once. The specimen was peripheral blood mononuclear cells (PBMCs), collected before the second cycle of nivolumab. The origin of the receptors is a human donor with classical Hodgkin lymphoma. Both conserved end residues are part of each CDR3. Each record gives: clone size, J gene, V gene, D gene, CDR3 protein, CDR3 DNA. The D gene is left open where the match is weak. A row's size may be missing; if present it is once, few, many or a size class.

clone size: .; J gene: TRBJ2-3; V gene: TRBV7-2; D gene: .; CDR3 protein: CASSLDGPDTQYF; CDR3 DNA: TGTGCCAGCAGCTTAGATGGGCCAGATACGCAGTATTTT
clone size: .; J gene: TRBJ1-1; V gene: TRBV5-5; D gene: TRBD1; CDR3 protein: CASNSRQGGTEAFF; CDR3 DNA: TGTGCCAGCAACTCCCGACAGGGAGGCACTGAAGCTTTCTTT
clone size: .; J gene: TRBJ1-5; V gene: TRBV9; D gene: .; CDR3 protein: CASSVTDSNQPQHF; CDR3 DNA: TGCGCCAGCAGCGTGACAGATTCCAATCAGCCCCAGCATTTT
clone size: .; J gene: TRBJ1-2; V gene: TRBV16; D gene: .; CDR3 protein: CASSQFRVLGSGIDYGYTF; CDR3 DNA: TGTGCCAGCAGCCAATTTAGGGTTTTAGGTTCCGGAATCGACTATGGCTACACCTTC
clone size: .; J gene: TRBJ1-1; V gene: TRBV15; D gene: .; CDR3 protein: CATSSDTGLITEAFF; CDR3 DNA: TGTGCCACCAGCAGCGATACAGGGTTGATAACTGAAGCTTTCTTT
clone size: .; J gene: TRBJ2-7; V gene: TRBV7-8; D gene: TRBD1; CDR3 protein: CASSFLDRAAYEQYF; CDR3 DNA: TGTGCCAGCAGCTTCCTTGACAGGGCGGCGTACGAGCAGTACTTC
clone size: .; J gene: TRBJ2-3; V gene: TRBV7-2; D gene: TRBD2; CDR3 protein: CASSLSGLALDTQYF; CDR3 DNA: TGTGCCAGCAGCCTTTCGGGACTAGCGTTAGATACGCAGTATTTT
clone size: .; J gene: TRBJ1-4; V gene: TRBV30; D gene: TRBD1; CDR3 protein: CAWTRGTVYEKLFF; CDR3 DNA: TGTGCCTGGACAAGAGGGACAGTCTATGAAAAACTGTTTTTT
clone size: .; J gene: TRBJ2-1; V gene: TRBV5-1; D gene: TRBD2; CDR3 protein: CASSFGGSGAYNEQFF; CDR3 DNA: TGCGCCAGCAGCTTTGGGGGAAGCGGGGCCTACAATGAGCAGTTCTTC
clone size: .; J gene: TRBJ2-1; V gene: TRBV9; D gene: .; CDR3 protein: CASSRDAFWEQFF; CDR3 DNA: TGTGCCAGCAGCCGGGACGCATTTTGGGAGCAGTTCTTC
clone size: .; J gene: TRBJ1-2; V gene: TRBV6-5; D gene: .; CDR3 protein: CASSLNLGENYGYTF; CDR3 DNA: TGTGCCAGCAGTTTGAACCTAGGGGAGAACTATGGCTACACCTTC
clone size: .; J gene: TRBJ2-7; V gene: TRBV19; D gene: .; CDR3 protein: CASTIDGGAGEQYF; CDR3 DNA: TGTGCCAGTACCATAGACGGCGGTGCGGGCGAGCAGTACTTC
clone size: .; J gene: TRBJ2-2; V gene: TRBV27; D gene: .; CDR3 protein: CASSPSAGANTGELFF; CDR3 DNA: TGTGCCAGCAGCCCTTCGGCAGGGGCGAACACCGGGGAGCTGTTTTTT
clone size: few; J gene: TRBJ1-2; V gene: TRBV11-2; D gene: .; CDR3 protein: CASSLGAGSSYTF; CDR3 DNA: TGTGCCAGCAGCTTAGGGGCGGGGAGTAGCTACACCTTC
clone size: .; J gene: TRBJ1-5; V gene: TRBV7-2; D gene: .; CDR3 protein: CASSYIMPQHF; CDR3 DNA: TGTGCCAGCAGCTATATCATGCCCCAGCATTTT
clone size: .; J gene: TRBJ2-1; V gene: TRBV27; D gene: .; CDR3 protein: CASSLDKYNEQFF; CDR3 DNA: TGTGCCAGCAGTTTAGACAAGTACAATGAGCAGTTCTTC
clone size: .; J gene: TRBJ1-2; V gene: TRBV25-1; D gene: .; CDR3 protein: CASSDFGLSHGYTF; CDR3 DNA: TGTGCCAGCAGTGATTTCGGACTCTCCCATGGCTACACCTTC
clone size: .; J gene: TRBJ2-3; V gene: TRBV28; D gene: TRBD2; CDR3 protein: CASSPGLAGRNTQYF; CDR3 DNA: TGTGCCAGCAGCCCTGGACTAGCGGGGCGCAATACGCAGTATTTT
clone size: few; J gene: TRBJ2-7; V gene: TRBV4-1; D gene: .; CDR3 protein: CASSQGDAAYEQYF; CDR3 DNA: TGCGCCAGCAGCCAAGGGGACGCTGCCTACGAGCAGTACTTC
clone size: .; J gene: TRBJ2-3; V gene: TRBV4-2; D gene: TRBD2; CDR3 protein: CASSGLAGDYDTQYF; CDR3 DNA: TGTGCCAGCAGTGGACTAGCGGGGGATTACGATACGCAGTATTTT
clone size: .; J gene: TRBJ2-7; V gene: TRBV6-5; D gene: .; CDR3 protein: CASSEVGVAYEQYF; CDR3 DNA: TGTGCCAGCAGTGAAGTAGGGGTTGCCTACGAGCAGTACTTC
clone size: .; J gene: TRBJ2-7; V gene: TRBV5-1; D gene: .; CDR3 protein: CASSLITASYEQYF; CDR3 DNA: TGCGCCAGCAGCTTGATAACAGCCTCCTACGAGCAGTACTTC
clone size: .; J gene: TRBJ2-1; V gene: TRBV2; D gene: .; CDR3 protein: CASSVRSRPEYNEQFF; CDR3 DNA: TGTGCCAGCAGTGTTCGGAGCCGCCCGGAGTACAATGAGCAGTTCTTC
clone size: .; J gene: TRBJ2-5; V gene: TRBV9; D gene: TRBD2; CDR3 protein: CASSVGTRSTQETQYF; CDR3 DNA: TGTGCCAGCAGCGTAGGGACTAGATCGACGCAAGAGACCCAGTACTTC
clone size: .; J gene: TRBJ2-7; V gene: TRBV7-2; D gene: .; CDR3 protein: CASSPEVRTYEQYF; CDR3 DNA: TGTGCCAGCAGCCCAGAAGTGAGAACCTACGAGCAGTACTTC
clone size: .; J gene: TRBJ2-7; V gene: TRBV29-1; D gene: .; CDR3 protein: CSVEGWGAVYEQYF; CDR3 DNA: TGCAGCGTTGAAGGTTGGGGCGCGGTGTACGAGCAGTACTTC
clone size: .; J gene: TRBJ1-1; V gene: TRBV6-6; D gene: TRBD1; CDR3 protein: CASSYTTGSNTEAFF; CDR3 DNA: TGTGCCAGCAGTTACACGACAGGGTCCAACACTGAAGCTTTCTTT
clone size: few; J gene: TRBJ1-2; V gene: TRBV29-1; D gene: .; CDR3 protein: CSVEGGGGYTF; CDR3 DNA: TGCAGCGTCGAGGGAGGTGGTGGCTACACCTTC
clone size: once; J gene: TRBJ2-1; V gene: TRBV5-6; D gene: .; CDR3 protein: CASSLVVTLDHEQFF; CDR3 DNA: TGTGCCAGCAGCTTGGTGGTTACCCTGGACCATGAGCAGTTCTTC
clone size: once; J gene: TRBJ2-4; V gene: TRBV27; D gene: .; CDR3 protein: CASSWSGTNIQYF; CDR3 DNA: TGTGCCAGCAGTTGGTCAGGGACTAACATTCAGTACTTC
clone size: .; J gene: TRBJ1-4; V gene: TRBV7-2; D gene: .; CDR3 protein: CASSLGEGVTNEKLFF; CDR3 DNA: TGTGCCAGCAGCTTAGGTGAAGGGGTAACTAATGAAAAACTGTTTTTT
clone size: .; J gene: TRBJ2-7; V gene: TRBV27; D gene: TRBD1; CDR3 protein: CASRRPGQGGYEQYF; CDR3 DNA: TGTGCCAGCAGGCGACCGGGACAGGGAGGTTACGAGCAGTACTTC
clone size: .; J gene: TRBJ2-1; V gene: TRBV19; D gene: TRBD1; CDR3 protein: CASRRDPGQSINEQFF; CDR3 DNA: TGTGCCAGTAGACGAGACCCGGGACAGTCCATCAATGAGCAGTTCTTC
clone size: .; J gene: TRBJ2-5; V gene: TRBV11-2; D gene: .; CDR3 protein: CASRVIGGTQYF; CDR3 DNA: TGTGCCAGCAGGGTAATAGGAGGGACCCAGTACTTC
clone size: .; J gene: TRBJ1-1; V gene: TRBV30; D gene: .; CDR3 protein: CAFYWTPLNTEAFF; CDR3 DNA: TGTGCCTTCTACTGGACACCTCTGAACACTGAAGCTTTCTTT
clone size: .; J gene: TRBJ2-1; V gene: TRBV15; D gene: TRBD2; CDR3 protein: CATSRDGAGGPGSYNEQFF; CDR3 DNA: TGTGCCACCAGCAGAGATGGAGCGGGGGGGCCGGGGTCCTACAATGAGCAGTTCTTC
clone size: .; J gene: TRBJ2-3; V gene: TRBV9; D gene: .; CDR3 protein: CASSVVSSDTQYF; CDR3 DNA: TGTGCCAGCAGCGTAGTGTCTTCGGATACGCAGTATTTT
clone size: .; J gene: TRBJ1-6; V gene: TRBV7-3; D gene: TRBD1; CDR3 protein: CASSSDRANSPLHF; CDR3 DNA: TGTGCCAGCAGCTCGGACAGGGCAAATTCACCCCTCCACTTT
clone size: .; J gene: TRBJ1-2; V gene: TRBV6-6; D gene: .; CDR3 protein: CASSSKGREEDGYTF; CDR3 DNA: TGTGCCAGCAGCTCTAAGGGCAGGGAAGAGGATGGCTACACCTTC
clone size: .; J gene: TRBJ1-6; V gene: TRBV28; D gene: TRBD1; CDR3 protein: CASSTGDSPLHF; CDR3 DNA: TGTGCCAGCAGTACAGGGGATTCACCCCTCCACTTT
clone size: .; J gene: TRBJ2-7; V gene: TRBV5-1; D gene: .; CDR3 protein: CASSLGTPFSYEQYF; CDR3 DNA: TGCGCCAGCAGCTTGGGGACCCCATTTTCCTACGAGCAGTACTTC
clone size: .; J gene: TRBJ2-5; V gene: TRBV28; D gene: .; CDR3 protein: CASSPRQGGETQYF; CDR3 DNA: TGTGCCAGCAGCCCCAGACAGGGAGGGGAGACCCAGTACTTC
clone size: .; J gene: TRBJ2-1; V gene: TRBV23-1; D gene: TRBD1; CDR3 protein: CASSPKGQGSPKSSYNEQFF; CDR3 DNA: TGCGCCAGCAGCCCCAAGGGACAGGGTTCTCCGAAGAGCTCCTACAATGAGCAGTTCTTC
clone size: .; J gene: TRBJ2-3; V gene: TRBV6-1; D gene: .; CDR3 protein: CASSEGEGKGADTQYF; CDR3 DNA: TGTGCCAGCAGTGAAGGTGAAGGGAAGGGAGCAGATACGCAGTATTTT
clone size: .; J gene: TRBJ1-2; V gene: TRBV29-1; D gene: .; CDR3 protein: CSAKETAGYGYTF; CDR3 DNA: TGCAGCGCTAAAGAGACGGCCGGGTATGGCTACACCTTC
clone size: once; J gene: TRBJ2-1; V gene: TRBV6-4; D gene: .; CDR3 protein: CASSEDSTYNEQFF; CDR3 DNA: TGTGCCAGCAGTGAAGATTCTACCTACAATGAGCAGTTCTTC
clone size: .; J gene: TRBJ2-1; V gene: TRBV13; D gene: .; CDR3 protein: CASSLRRGGLDEQFF; CDR3 DNA: TGTGCCAGCAGCTTACGGAGGGGGGGTCTCGATGAGCAGTTCTTC
clone size: .; J gene: TRBJ1-6; V gene: TRBV4-3; D gene: TRBD1; CDR3 protein: CASSQVTGGSVSPLHF; CDR3 DNA: TGCGCCAGCAGCCAAGTGACAGGGGGCTCTGTTTCACCCCTCCACTTT
clone size: .; J gene: TRBJ1-2; V gene: TRBV30; D gene: TRBD1; CDR3 protein: CAWSPGQNYGYTF; CDR3 DNA: TGTGCCTGGAGCCCGGGACAGAACTATGGCTACACCTTC
clone size: .; J gene: TRBJ1-1; V gene: TRBV7-9; D gene: TRBD1; CDR3 protein: CASSWDSRFTEAFF; CDR3 DNA: TGTGCCAGCAGCTGGGACAGCCGCTTCACTGAAGCTTTCTTT
clone size: .; J gene: TRBJ2-7; V gene: TRBV4-1; D gene: TRBD1; CDR3 protein: CASSQWRKTGSSSYEQYF; CDR3 DNA: TGCGCCAGCAGCCAATGGCGAAAGACAGGGTCAAGCTCCTACGAGCAGTACTTC
clone size: .; J gene: TRBJ2-3; V gene: TRBV7-9; D gene: TRBD2; CDR3 protein: CASSPKGVAGEDTQYF; CDR3 DNA: TGTGCCAGCAGCCCTAAGGGAGTAGCGGGGGAAGATACGCAGTATTTT
clone size: .; J gene: TRBJ1-1; V gene: TRBV6-5; D gene: .; CDR3 protein: CASSLDRDTEAFF; CDR3 DNA: TGTGCCAGCAGTCTCGACCGGGACACTGAAGCTTTCTTT
clone size: .; J gene: TRBJ2-4; V gene: TRBV7-6; D gene: .; CDR3 protein: CASRSGAEPGNIQYF; CDR3 DNA: TGTGCCAGCAGATCCGGGGCGGAGCCAGGAAACATTCAGTACTTC
clone size: .; J gene: TRBJ2-7; V gene: TRBV7-4; D gene: TRBD1; CDR3 protein: CASIVQGISYEQYF; CDR3 DNA: TGTGCCAGCATAGTACAGGGGATCTCCTACGAGCAGTACTTC
clone size: few; J gene: TRBJ2-7; V gene: TRBV7-9; D gene: .; CDR3 protein: CASSFLLSAYEQYF; CDR3 DNA: TGTGCCAGCAGCTTTCTACTTAGCGCCTACGAGCAGTACTTC
clone size: once; J gene: TRBJ2-1; V gene: TRBV18; D gene: TRBD1; CDR3 protein: CASSPGQAGSYNEQFF; CDR3 DNA: TGTGCCAGCTCACCCGGACAGGCCGGCTCCTACAATGAGCAGTTCTTC
clone size: .; J gene: TRBJ1-3; V gene: TRBV19; D gene: TRBD1; CDR3 protein: CASTDRAGNTIYF; CDR3 DNA: TGTGCCAGTACTGACAGGGCTGGAAACACCATATATTTT
clone size: .; J gene: TRBJ1-4; V gene: TRBV7-3; D gene: .; CDR3 protein: CASSLGLGQRIYEKLFF; CDR3 DNA: TGTGCCAGCAGCTTAGGGCTAGGACAGCGAATTTATGAAAAACTGTTTTTT
clone size: .; J gene: TRBJ2-7; V gene: TRBV6-6; D gene: TRBD2; CDR3 protein: CASSYRGGDPYEQYF; CDR3 DNA: TGTGCCAGCAGTTACCGTGGGGGGGACCCCTACGAGCAGTACTTC